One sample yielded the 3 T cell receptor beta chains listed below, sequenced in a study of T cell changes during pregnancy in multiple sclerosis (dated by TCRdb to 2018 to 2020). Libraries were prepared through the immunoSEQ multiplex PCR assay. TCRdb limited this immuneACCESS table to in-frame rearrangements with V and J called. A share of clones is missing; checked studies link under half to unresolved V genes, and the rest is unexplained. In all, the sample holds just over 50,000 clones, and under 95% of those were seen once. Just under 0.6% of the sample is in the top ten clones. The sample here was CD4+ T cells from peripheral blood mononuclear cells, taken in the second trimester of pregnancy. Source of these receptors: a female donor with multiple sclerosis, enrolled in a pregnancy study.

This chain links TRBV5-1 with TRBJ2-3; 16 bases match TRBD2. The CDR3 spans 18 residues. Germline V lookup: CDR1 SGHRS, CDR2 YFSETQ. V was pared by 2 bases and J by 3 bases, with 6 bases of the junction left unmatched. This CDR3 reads CASSFGTSGGAGTDTQYF. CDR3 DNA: TGCGCCAGCAGCTTCGGGACTAGCGGGGGGGCCGGGACAGATACGCAGTATTTT.

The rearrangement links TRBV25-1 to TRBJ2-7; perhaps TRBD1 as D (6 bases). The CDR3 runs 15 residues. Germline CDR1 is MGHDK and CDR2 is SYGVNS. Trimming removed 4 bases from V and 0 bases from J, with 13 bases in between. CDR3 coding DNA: TGTGCCAGCAGTGGAGGACAGACAAGCTCCTACGAGCAGTACTTC. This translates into CASSGGQTSSYEQYF.

DNA of the CDR3: TGTGCCAGTACTCCGACAGGGGACAGAGACTACACCTTC. It translates to CASTPTGDRDYTF. This rearrangement joins TRBV19 to TRBJ1-2, with TRBD1 matching 8 bases. Germline assignment: CDR1 LNHDA and CDR2 SQIVND (reference sequence). The junction had 11 bases not matched to a gene; V was cut back by 7 bases and J by 10 bases. This CDR3 region has 13 residues.